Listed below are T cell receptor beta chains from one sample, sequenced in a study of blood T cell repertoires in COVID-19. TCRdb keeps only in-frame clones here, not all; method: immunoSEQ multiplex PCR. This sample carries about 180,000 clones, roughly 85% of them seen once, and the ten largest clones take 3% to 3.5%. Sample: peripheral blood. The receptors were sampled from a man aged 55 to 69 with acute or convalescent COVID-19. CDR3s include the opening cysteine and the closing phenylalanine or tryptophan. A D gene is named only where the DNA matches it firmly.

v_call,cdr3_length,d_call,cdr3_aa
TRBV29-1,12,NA,CSVGTVNQPQHF
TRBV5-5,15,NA,CASSAEPANTGELFF
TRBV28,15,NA,CASSFLGGQGYGYTF
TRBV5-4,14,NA,CASSLESQGTEAFF
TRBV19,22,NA,CASSIEPDTVAFGVGGYNEQFF
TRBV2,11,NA,CATPPGDTQYF
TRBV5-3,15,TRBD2,CARSLPREWDNEQFF
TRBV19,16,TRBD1,CASSPSDRGQRNTIYF
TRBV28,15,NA,CASRPRSGFYQPQHF
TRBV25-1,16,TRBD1,CASSDPRGLLRNEQFF
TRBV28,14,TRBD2,CASSLSGSGGTQYF
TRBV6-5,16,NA,CASSYFSTILGAEAFF
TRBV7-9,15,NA,CASSLGGRGENEQYF
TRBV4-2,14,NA,CASSQDGRGNEQFF
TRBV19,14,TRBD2,CASSIGGRAYEQYF
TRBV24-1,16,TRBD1,CATSDYPSTGTETQYF
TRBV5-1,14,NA,CASSFKDGPGELFF
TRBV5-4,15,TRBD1,CASSTGGTDNSPLHF
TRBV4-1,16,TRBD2,CASSQEGTSGIHEQFF
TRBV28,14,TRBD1,CASNKGQNNQPQHF
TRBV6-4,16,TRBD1,CASSHTGVRSNEKLFF
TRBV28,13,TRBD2,CASREGTRNEQFF
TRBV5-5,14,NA,CASSLELPRGEQYF
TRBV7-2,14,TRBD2,CASSLGGTSGDLRF
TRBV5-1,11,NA,CASSLLETQYF
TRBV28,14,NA,CATAGQAFTDTQYF
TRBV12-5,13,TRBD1,CASGLQDRGQAFF
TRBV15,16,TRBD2,CATSREGGRGYNEQFF
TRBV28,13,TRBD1,CASSHGTVYGYTF
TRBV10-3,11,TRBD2,CATGTSNEQYF
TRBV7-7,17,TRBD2,CASSSGTSGRSTGELFF
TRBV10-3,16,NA,CAISESQGGSQETQYF
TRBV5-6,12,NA,CASSLNGQKEHF
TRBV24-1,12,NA,CATSDFSDEQFF
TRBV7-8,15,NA,CASSPVGGRTGELFF
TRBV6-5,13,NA,CASREVHGEPQHF
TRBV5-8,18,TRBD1,CASSPGTDPRANTGELFF
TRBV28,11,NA,CASSLSTEQYF
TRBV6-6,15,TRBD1,CASSRMTGGNSPLHF
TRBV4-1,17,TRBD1,CASSQALQGYGTDTQYF
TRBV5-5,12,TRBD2,CASSPTSREQYF
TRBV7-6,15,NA,CASSLVDSVAGELFF